The source of this T cell receptor (beta chain) is a study of shared clonotypes between healthy human individuals. Study processing details: Without quality scores, immunoSEQ junctional reads could not be filtered like full-length reads. Libraries were prepared by immunoSEQ multiplex PCR; TCRdb keeps only in-frame clonotypes and omits some of them. V, J and clone size reflect that table, while D and trimming were determined from the DNA. The data hold 2 million to 2.5 million clones, with under 95% observed a single time. In regard to this clone: Other DNA sequences within the sample encode an identical CDR3.

The CDR3 is 15 residues long. Trimming removed 1 base from V and 3 bases from J, with 11 bases in between. Germline V lookup: CDR1 SGDLS, CDR2 YYNGEE. The specimen sequenced was naive CD4+ T cells from PBMCs. Subset described: CD45RA+ positively selected. This chain joins TRBV9 and TRBJ2-1; tentatively, D is TRBD2 (5 bases). The sequence was collected from a man aged 18 to 35 in good health. Some clones in this sample may be carry-over from other donors' samples. CDR3 bases: TGTGCCAGCAGCGTAACCAGCGGCCTCTACAATGAGCAGTTCTTC. It translates to CASSVTSGLYNEQFF.